Listed below are T cell receptor beta chains from one sample, sequenced in a study of T cell clonotyping in hematopoietic cell transplantation. Profiling relied on immunoSEQ multiplex PCR, and the TCRdb table lists in-frame clones only, not all of them. The table shows around 15,000 clones, with approximately 97% occurring only once. This sample comprised peripheral blood mononuclear cells, obtained 30 days after allogeneic stem cell transplant. Source of these receptors: a female patient aged 50-59 years who had an allogeneic stem cell transplant from an unrelated donor, so T cells may come from the graft donor. Some clones in this sample may be carry-over from other donors' samples. Both conserved end residues are part of each CDR3. D genes are given only for firm matches. Some rows have no size entry. The others give once, few or many, or a class for an expanded clone.

d_gene: .; abundance: .; v_gene: TRBV6-5; j_gene: TRBJ2-7; CDR3aa: CASSYNGFYEQYF; CDR3nt: TGTGCCAGCAGTTATAACGGATTCTACGAGCAGTATTTC
d_gene: TRBD1; abundance: .; v_gene: TRBV19; j_gene: TRBJ2-1; CDR3aa: CASSAGGDYNEQFF; CDR3nt: TGTGCCAGTAGTGCAGGGGGCGATTACAATGAGCAGTTCTTC
d_gene: .; abundance: .; v_gene: TRBV12-5; j_gene: TRBJ1-6; CDR3aa: CASGLGDRYNSPLHF; CDR3nt: TGTGCTAGTGGTTTGGGGGACCGTTATAATTCACCCCTCCACTTT
d_gene: TRBD1; abundance: once; v_gene: TRBV6-9; j_gene: TRBJ2-7; CDR3aa: CASRLRQGEWYEQYF; CDR3nt: TGTGCCAGCAGATTGCGACAGGGGGAATGGTACGAGCAGTACTTC
d_gene: .; abundance: .; v_gene: TRBV6-5; j_gene: TRBJ2-2; CDR3aa: CASSLWESAEGELFF; CDR3nt: TGTGCCAGCAGTTTGTGGGAAAGTGCTGAGGGGGAGCTGTTTTTT
d_gene: .; abundance: .; v_gene: TRBV19; j_gene: TRBJ1-5; CDR3aa: CASSSRRNQPQHF; CDR3nt: TGTGCCAGTAGTTCCCGGCGCAATCAGCCCCAGCATTTT
d_gene: .; abundance: .; v_gene: TRBV27; j_gene: TRBJ1-1; CDR3aa: CASSLSVVPSKNTEAFF; CDR3nt: TGTGCCAGCAGTTTATCGGTGGTACCATCTAAGAACACTGAAGCTTTCTTT
d_gene: .; abundance: .; v_gene: TRBV18; j_gene: TRBJ2-7; CDR3aa: CASSGGQQYF; CDR3nt: TGTGCCAGCTCCGGGGGACAGCAGTACTTC
d_gene: .; abundance: .; v_gene: TRBV30; j_gene: TRBJ2-3; CDR3aa: CAWSVGTSTDTQYF; CDR3nt: TGTGCCTGGAGTGTAGGGACTAGCACAGATACGCAGTATTTT
d_gene: .; abundance: once; v_gene: TRBV6-1; j_gene: TRBJ2-2; CDR3aa: CASPPFPGDTGELFF; CDR3nt: TGTGCCAGCCCACCCTTTCCCGGCGACACCGGGGAGCTGTTTTTT
d_gene: .; abundance: .; v_gene: TRBV5-6; j_gene: TRBJ1-4; CDR3aa: CASTGFNEKLFF; CDR3nt: TGTGCCAGTACAGGGTTTAATGAAAAACTGTTTTTT
d_gene: .; abundance: once; v_gene: TRBV5-1; j_gene: TRBJ1-2; CDR3aa: CASSLVSDYGYTF; CDR3nt: TGCGCCAGCAGCTTGGTCTCCGACTATGGCTACACCTTC
d_gene: TRBD1; abundance: .; v_gene: TRBV5-1; j_gene: TRBJ1-1; CDR3aa: CASSLGDRGTEAFF; CDR3nt: TGCGCCAGCAGCTTGGGGGACAGGGGTACTGAAGCTTTCTTT
d_gene: .; abundance: .; v_gene: TRBV6-5; j_gene: TRBJ2-7; CDR3aa: CASIPRTPEWDEQYF; CDR3nt: TGTGCCAGCATCCCCCGGACGCCGGAATGGGACGAGCAGTACTTC
d_gene: .; abundance: .; v_gene: TRBV7-9; j_gene: TRBJ1-1; CDR3aa: CASSLDGGGTEAFF; CDR3nt: TGTGCCAGCAGCTTAGATGGGGGCGGCACTGAAGCTTTCTTT